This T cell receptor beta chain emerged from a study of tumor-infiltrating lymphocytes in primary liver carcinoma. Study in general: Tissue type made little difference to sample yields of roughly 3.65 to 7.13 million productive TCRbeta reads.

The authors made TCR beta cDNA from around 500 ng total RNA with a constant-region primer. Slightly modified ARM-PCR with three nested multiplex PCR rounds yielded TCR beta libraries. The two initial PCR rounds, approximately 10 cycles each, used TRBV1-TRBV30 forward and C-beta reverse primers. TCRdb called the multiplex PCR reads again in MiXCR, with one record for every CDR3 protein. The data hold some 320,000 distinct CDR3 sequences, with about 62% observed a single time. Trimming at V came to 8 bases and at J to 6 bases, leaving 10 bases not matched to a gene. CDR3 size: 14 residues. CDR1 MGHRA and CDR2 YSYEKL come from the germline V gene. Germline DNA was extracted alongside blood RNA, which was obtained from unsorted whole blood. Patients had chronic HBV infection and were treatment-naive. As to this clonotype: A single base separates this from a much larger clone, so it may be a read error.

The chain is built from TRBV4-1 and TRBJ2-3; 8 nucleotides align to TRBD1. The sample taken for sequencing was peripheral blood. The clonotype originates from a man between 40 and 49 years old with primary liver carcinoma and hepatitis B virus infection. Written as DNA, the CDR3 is TGCGCCAGCGGCATCAACAGGGGGTTGGATACGCAGTATTTT. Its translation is CASGINRGLDTQYF.